A selection of T cell receptor beta chains follows, all from one sample in a study of OX40 agonist ivuxolimab in advanced cancers. Generated by immunoSEQ multiplex PCR, the TCRdb table keeps only in-frame clones and is missing some. The sample has roughly 53,000 clones, roughly 84% seen once. The specimen comprised CD4+ or CD8+ T cells sorted from blood, sampled in a trial of the OX40 agonist ivuxolimab. The receptors were gathered from an adult with an advanced solid tumor such as melanoma, head and neck, liver or kidney cancer. CDR3s include the opening cysteine and the closing phenylalanine or tryptophan. A D gene is named only where the DNA matches it firmly. Clone size is not always given. Where it is, it says once, few, many or a class for expanded clones.

j_call clone_size v_call d_call cdr3_aa cdr3_nt
TRBJ2-7 - TRBV6-1 TRBD1 CASSENSNRGGEQYF TGTGCCAGCAGTGAAAATTCGAACAGGGGCGGCGAGCAGTACTTC
TRBJ2-7 - TRBV5-1 TRBD1 CASRTGTGGGEQYF TGCGCCAGCCGCACCGGGACAGGGGGAGGAGAGCAGTACTTC
TRBJ1-2 - TRBV2 - CASSESQAISGYTF TGTGCCAGCAGTGAAAGCCAGGCGATTTCCGGCTACACCTTC
TRBJ1-1 - TRBV6-1 - CASSEALPLGTEAFF TGTGCCAGCAGTGAAGCGTTGCCCCTTGGGACTGAAGCTTTCTTT
TRBJ1-1 - TRBV18 - CASTIRGGTEAFF TGTGCCAGCACCATCAGGGGCGGGACTGAAGCTTTCTTT
TRBJ1-3 - TRBV7-3 - CASSLTGGASGNTIYF TGTGCCAGCAGCTTAACCGGGGGAGCTTCTGGAAACACCATATATTTT
TRBJ2-7 - TRBV5-6 - CASSLTKPKNEQYF TGTGCCAGCAGCCTCACGAAGCCAAAGAACGAGCAGTACTTC
TRBJ1-4 - TRBV6-5 TRBD1 CASSDRGNEKLFF TGTGCCAGCAGTGACAGGGGTAATGAAAAACTGTTTTTT
TRBJ2-2 - TRBV14 - CASRFNLNTGELFF TGTGCCAGCAGGTTTAACCTGAACACCGGGGAGCTGTTTTTT
TRBJ2-3 once TRBV7-9 - CASSLAGSSVDTQYF TGTGCCAGCAGCTTAGCTGGGTCATCCGTCGATACGCAGTATTTT
TRBJ2-1 - TRBV5-6 - CASIKAGNNEQFF TGTGCCAGCATCAAGGCTGGGAACAATGAGCAGTTCTTC
TRBJ2-1 - TRBV11-2 - CASSLSRAGINEQFF TGTGCCAGCAGCCTCTCTCGGGCGGGAATCAATGAGCAGTTCTTC
TRBJ2-3 - TRBV29-1 TRBD2 CSVVLAGGADTQYF TGCAGCGTCGTGCTAGCGGGAGGCGCGGATACGCAGTATTTT
TRBJ1-6 - TRBV30 - CAWSVHPASPLHF TGTGCCTGGAGTGTACACCCCGCTTCACCCCTCCACTTT
TRBJ2-1 once TRBV5-1 TRBD2 CASRTSGRDEQFF TGCGCCAGCAGGACTAGCGGGAGGGATGAGCAGTTCTTC
TRBJ2-7 - TRBV5-1 - CASSPDAYEQYF TGCGCCAGCAGCCCGGACGCCTACGAGCAGTACTTC
TRBJ1-5 - TRBV6-5 - CASSRGGNQPQHF TGTGCCAGCAGTCGGGGTGGCAATCAGCCCCAGCATTTT
TRBJ2-1 - TRBV27 - CASRGGIYNEQFF TGTGCCAGCAGGGGCGGGATCTACAATGAGCAGTTCTTC
TRBJ1-6 - TRBV28 - CASKYSYNSPLHF TGTGCCAGCAAGTACTCCTATAATTCACCCCTCCACTTT
TRBJ2-1 - TRBV5-1 - CASSDGQGGNEQFF TGCGCCAGCAGCGATGGACAGGGAGGGAATGAGCAGTTCTTC
TRBJ2-7 few TRBV6-6 - CASSYSDVPYEQYF TGTGCCAGCAGTTACTCGGATGTCCCCTACGAGCAGTACTTC
TRBJ1-5 once TRBV28 - CASSLPYQPQHF TGTGCCAGCAGTTTACCCTATCAGCCCCAGCATTTT
TRBJ2-3 - TRBV18 - CASSPVPTGRVDTDTQYF TGTGCCAGCTCACCCGTCCCTACCGGGAGAGTGGACACAGATACGCAGTATTTT
TRBJ2-2 - TRBV19 - CASSGDAFTGELFF TGTGCCAGTAGTGGAGATGCATTCACCGGGGAGCTGTTTTTT
TRBJ1-1 - TRBV7-9 - CASSSDGNTEAFF TGTGCCAGCAGCTCGGACGGTAACACTGAAGCTTTCTTT
TRBJ1-5 - TRBV27 - CASSLRGQSNQPQHF TGTGCCAGCAGTTTAAGGGGACAAAGCAATCAGCCCCAGCATTTT
TRBJ1-2 - TRBV2 TRBD1 CASSLGTGGYGYTF TGTGCCAGCAGCTTGGGGACAGGGGGCTATGGCTACACCTTC
TRBJ2-5 - TRBV18 - CASSKGSGQETQYF TGTGCCAGCTCGAAAGGGAGCGGCCAAGAGACCCAGTACTTC
TRBJ2-1 - TRBV7-8 - CASSQGRGSEQFF TGTGCCAGCAGCCAGGGGAGGGGAAGTGAGCAGTTCTTC
TRBJ2-3 once TRBV11-2 - CASSFSGDSTDTQYF TGTGCCAGCAGCTTCTCCGGAGATAGCACAGATACGCAGTATTTT
TRBJ1-5 - TRBV27 - CASSPQRGSNQPQHF TGTGCCAGCAGTCCACAGAGGGGTAGCAATCAGCCCCAGCATTTT
TRBJ2-5 - TRBV7-2 - CASSRPGKETQYF TGTGCCAGCAGCCGCCCTGGTAAAGAGACCCAGTACTTC
TRBJ1-1 - TRBV7-2 - CASSLGFRGAFF TGTGCCAGCAGCTTAGGGTTCCGTGGAGCTTTCTTT
TRBJ2-3 few TRBV19 - CASSWASGNTQYF TGTGCCAGTAGTTGGGCTTCTGGAAATACGCAGTATTTT
TRBJ2-7 - TRBV11-2 - CASSLVRGSEQNYEQYF TGTGCCAGCAGCTTAGTTAGAGGGAGTGAACAGAACTACGAGCAGTACTTC
TRBJ2-7 - TRBV6-5 - CASSYSNLADREQYF TGTGCCAGCAGTTACTCGAATCTTGCGGACAGAGAGCAGTACTTC
TRBJ2-6 few TRBV11-2 - CASRRYGSGANVLTF TGTGCCAGCAGGAGGTATGGCTCTGGGGCCAACGTCCTGACTTTC
TRBJ2-7 few TRBV7-9 - CASTGRREYEQYF TGTGCCAGCACAGGACGCCGAGAGTACGAGCAGTACTTC
TRBJ2-4 - TRBV7-2 - CASSLGQRNIQYF TGTGCCAGCAGTCTTGGACAGAGGAACATTCAGTACTTC
TRBJ1-4 few TRBV28 TRBD1 CASSRDRANEKLFF TGTGCCAGCAGTCGGGACAGGGCAAATGAAAAACTGTTTTTT
TRBJ2-5 - TRBV5-1 TRBD2 CASSLWTSGWDQYF TGCGCCAGCAGCTTGTGGACTAGCGGTTGGGACCAGTACTTC
TRBJ1-5 - TRBV6-1 - CASSENRGPNQPQHF TGTGCCAGCAGTGAAAATCGGGGACCCAATCAGCCCCAGCATTTT
TRBJ1-3 - TRBV5-4 - CASSLGGLSGNTIYF TGTGCCAGCAGCTTGGGCGGCCTCTCTGGAAACACCATATATTTT
TRBJ2-4 once TRBV4-1 TRBD1 CASSQYGGLEGAIGKNIQYF TGCGCCAGCAGCCAATACGGAGGCCTAGAGGGGGCTATCGGCAAAAACATTCAGTACTTC
TRBJ1-1 - TRBV10-3 - CAISESNREAFF TGTGCCATCAGTGAGTCGAACAGGGAAGCTTTCTTT
TRBJ1-6 - TRBV7-2 - CASSPDLVSPLHF TGTGCCAGCAGTCCTGACTTGGTATCACCCCTCCACTTT
TRBJ2-7 - TRBV5-4 TRBD1 CASSQGRGTGFDEQYF TGTGCCAGCAGCCAAGGGCGGGGGACAGGGTTCGACGAGCAGTACTTC
TRBJ1-5 - TRBV6-5 - CASSARFGNQPQHF TGTGCCAGCAGCGCCAGGTTCGGGAATCAGCCCCAGCATTTT
TRBJ2-7 few TRBV2 - CASKADLSYEQYF TGTGCCAGCAAGGCGGACTTGTCCTACGAGCAGTACTTC
TRBJ1-2 - TRBV5-4 - CASSPTGGPYGYTF TGTGCCAGCAGCCCTACCGGGGGCCCCTATGGCTACACCTTC
TRBJ2-1 - TRBV14 TRBD1 CASSPGGLRTGLNGSYNEQFF TGTGCCAGCAGCCCCGGGGGCCTCCGGACAGGGTTAAATGGCTCCTACAATGAGCAGTTCTTC
TRBJ1-2 - TRBV6-5 - CASRDSLNYGYTF TGTGCCAGCAGGGACAGCCTAAACTATGGCTACACCTTC
TRBJ1-1 - TRBV6-5 - CASSTRTTEAFF TGTGCCAGCAGTACCAGGACGACTGAAGCTTTCTTT
TRBJ2-2 - TRBV27 TRBD2 CASSLSRPTSGTGELFF TGTGCCAGCAGTTTATCGCGCCCGACTAGCGGGACCGGGGAGCTGTTTTTT
TRBJ1-3 - TRBV5-4 - CASSWGAGVGNTIYF TGTGCCAGCAGCTGGGGGGCAGGGGTTGGAAACACCATATATTTT
TRBJ2-3 - TRBV1 - CTGQGEGGTDTQYF TGCACCGGGCAGGGGGAAGGGGGCACAGATACGCAGTATTTT
TRBJ1-4 - TRBV5-1 - CASSSLGGTNEKLFF TGCGCCAGCAGCTCCCTCGGCGGAACTAATGAAAAACTGTTTTTT
TRBJ2-7 - TRBV19 - CASSPVVGYEQYF TGTGCCAGTAGTCCGGTAGTGGGTTACGAGCAGTACTTC
TRBJ1-2 - TRBV19 - CASSIGHGGFAGYTF TGTGCCAGTAGTATAGGGCATGGTGGGTTTGCTGGCTACACCTTC